A selection of T cell receptor beta chains follows, all from one sample in a study of shared T cell receptors in the human thymus. The table came from immunoSEQ multiplex PCR; TCRdb's copy has only in-frame clones and leaves some out. This table has about 660,000 clones, over 75% appearing once. These data were likewise used in another study, on human thymus T cells.

Sequences were obtained from thymocytes. The receptors shown here come from a boy less than two years old with a congenital heart defect. Each CDR3 is given without its conserved first and last residue. Fields, in order: clone size, V gene, J gene, CDR3 protein. Clone size appears in some rows only: once, few, many, or a class for an expanded clone.

>NA|TRBV5-4|TRBJ2-4
ASSLRGQGAKNIQY
>NA|TRBV27|TRBJ1-5
AIPPLDRGLYQPQH
>few|TRBV15|TRBJ2-1
ATSRFRWGRGEPFQL
>NA|TRBV10-3|TRBJ2-7
AISAGTSASYEQY
>few|TRBV6-6|TRBJ1-2
ASSYPETGGYGYT
>once|TRBV6-1|TRBJ2-3
ASADRDRTDTQY
>NA|TRBV13|TRBJ2-3
ASSPADAGGPSSRTDTQY
>NA|TRBV1|TRBJ1-5
TSSQDHAGTDNRPQH
>NA|TRBV28|TRBJ1-5
ASRIGRSNQPQH
>NA|TRBV4-3|TRBJ2-2
ASSHLDRVGIGELF
>NA|TRBV7-8|TRBJ1-1
ASSLAVREGTEAF
>once|TRBV28|TRBJ2-4
ASSYRVAGGGNIQY
>NA|TRBV28|TRBJ2-7
ASSLKPTYEQY
>NA|TRBV5-4|TRBJ2-1
ASSLGTTREGYNEQF
>NA|TRBV6-1|TRBJ1-5
ASGLQGYNQPQH
>NA|TRBV5-1|TRBJ1-1
ASSLAGHTEAF
>NA|TRBV28|TRBJ2-2
ASSPVPGTGELF
>NA|TRBV5-1|TRBJ2-3
ASSSRDRSTKSTDTQY
>NA|TRBV5-1|TRBJ2-7
ASSSCPTSGRAYYEQY
>NA|TRBV19|TRBJ1-5
ASSLYGQGSNQPQH
>NA|TRBV6-1|TRBJ2-5
ASSLLETQY
>NA|TRBV5-6|TRBJ2-1
ASSLQRLGGDEQF
>few|TRBV27|TRBJ2-7
ASSRTSGGSYEQY
>NA|TRBV5-1|TRBJ2-2
ASRDYVGEGTGELF
>few|TRBV4-3|TRBJ2-2
ASSPGRSPNTGELF
>once|TRBV7-2|TRBJ2-5
ASSRRLAGLQETQY
>NA|TRBV11-3|TRBJ1-1
ASSTRDRGMVDTEAF
>NA|TRBV11-2|TRBJ1-3
ASSLAGNSGNTIY
>NA|TRBV23-1|TRBJ2-7
ASSLRPGQRKDEQY
>once|TRBV10-1|TRBJ2-1
ASSESKTASYNEQF
>NA|TRBV29-1|TRBJ2-1
SLAMSTNEQF
>NA|TRBV4-3|TRBJ2-4
ASSPSPTSGSGVAKNIQY
>NA|TRBV5-1|TRBJ1-2
ASSFERGLGYT
>NA|TRBV27|TRBJ2-2
ASSGGQVPGELF
>once|TRBV7-2|TRBJ1-5
ASSATGGVEPQH
>NA|TRBV5-6|TRBJ2-3
ASSLMASGRRDTQY